A selection of T cell receptor beta chains follows, all from one sample in a study of regulatory and conventional T cells in RAG deficiency. Sequenced by immunoSEQ multiplex PCR; TCRdb stores in-frame clones only, minus some. This sample yields roughly 32,000 clones, of which about nine tenths are seen a single time; around 15% belongs to the top ten. These same data were also listed under a study on regulatory T cells.

The source material was CD8+ T cells sorted from blood. The receptors here all came from a human donor in good health. CDR3s include the opening cysteine and the closing phenylalanine or tryptophan. The D gene is left open where the match is weak.

D gene: NA; V gene: TRBV20-1; CDR3 protein: CSASIREQFF
D gene: NA; V gene: TRBV7-9; CDR3 protein: CASSQPLNNDRAFF
D gene: NA; V gene: TRBV7-8; CDR3 protein: CASSLVGGPGQEGYEQYF
D gene: NA; V gene: TRBV28; CDR3 protein: CATTPPPDTQYF
D gene: NA; V gene: TRBV27; CDR3 protein: CASSLSAGPGAGELFF
D gene: NA; V gene: TRBV19; CDR3 protein: CASISYMNTEAFF
D gene: NA; V gene: TRBV27; CDR3 protein: CASSFQGLKFGNTIYF
D gene: NA; V gene: TRBV30; CDR3 protein: CAWSAPRVIAFF
D gene: TRBD2; V gene: TRBV7-2; CDR3 protein: CASSTGMGLASYEQYF
D gene: TRBD1; V gene: TRBV6-1; CDR3 protein: CATTPGTGAYTEAFF
D gene: NA; V gene: TRBV4-1; CDR3 protein: CASSQRTPDNSPLHF
D gene: TRBD1; V gene: TRBV18; CDR3 protein: CASSPTGVGNQPQHF
D gene: TRBD1; V gene: TRBV5-8; CDR3 protein: CASSGYRGQNYGYTF
D gene: NA; V gene: TRBV5-4; CDR3 protein: CASSLINYEQYF
D gene: TRBD1; V gene: TRBV29-1; CDR3 protein: CSVWGQTNQETQYF
D gene: NA; V gene: TRBV7-7; CDR3 protein: CASSLTEDTEAFF
D gene: NA; V gene: TRBV5-6; CDR3 protein: CASSLTGKSYEQYF
D gene: NA; V gene: TRBV27; CDR3 protein: CASSPPGTHYGYTF
D gene: NA; V gene: TRBV2; CDR3 protein: CASSENSAGQNTEAFF
D gene: TRBD2; V gene: TRBV2; CDR3 protein: CASSAPSGDSYEQYF
D gene: TRBD1; V gene: TRBV5-6; CDR3 protein: CASSLGLSTGGEAFF
D gene: TRBD2; V gene: TRBV4-2; CDR3 protein: CASSHSGEYNEQFF
D gene: TRBD2; V gene: TRBV27; CDR3 protein: CASSLLAGISYEQYF
D gene: NA; V gene: TRBV7-2; CDR3 protein: CASSLAPFGEQFF
D gene: NA; V gene: TRBV4-1; CDR3 protein: CATMIEQGYNEQFF
D gene: NA; V gene: TRBV6-5; CDR3 protein: CASSELGNYGYTF
D gene: NA; V gene: TRBV5-4; CDR3 protein: CATHDGTSGNTIYF
D gene: TRBD1; V gene: TRBV6-5; CDR3 protein: CASTSLTGSGNTIYF
D gene: NA; V gene: TRBV7-8; CDR3 protein: CASSLGRAYEQYF
D gene: NA; V gene: TRBV7-9; CDR3 protein: CASSFRSSYEQYF
D gene: TRBD2; V gene: TRBV7-9; CDR3 protein: CASSSTSAYTDTQYF
D gene: NA; V gene: TRBV5-4; CDR3 protein: CASSLASDEQYF
D gene: NA; V gene: TRBV11-2; CDR3 protein: CASSLGFRRTYEQYF
D gene: NA; V gene: TRBV6-5; CDR3 protein: CASSLSGHTDTQYF
D gene: NA; V gene: TRBV7-9; CDR3 protein: CASSLSQGNEQFF
D gene: TRBD1; V gene: TRBV19; CDR3 protein: CASKKGQGATDEQFF
D gene: NA; V gene: TRBV7-6; CDR3 protein: CASSSNRGGEKLFF
D gene: TRBD1; V gene: TRBV6-5; CDR3 protein: CASTPIGTGDTEAFF
D gene: NA; V gene: TRBV28; CDR3 protein: CASSSSGGGVKSAYGYTF
D gene: NA; V gene: TRBV4-2; CDR3 protein: CASSQERYQPQHF
D gene: TRBD2; V gene: TRBV2; CDR3 protein: CASRAGTSGADTQYF
D gene: TRBD1; V gene: TRBV5-4; CDR3 protein: CASSLPNRGGTLHGYTF
D gene: TRBD1; V gene: TRBV19; CDR3 protein: CASSATGGIYEQYF
D gene: NA; V gene: TRBV10-1; CDR3 protein: CASSRTLPGELFF
D gene: NA; V gene: TRBV6-1; CDR3 protein: CASSEGAGPPRFF
D gene: TRBD1; V gene: TRBV7-8; CDR3 protein: CASTPRRDRQETQYF
D gene: NA; V gene: TRBV5-1; CDR3 protein: CASSDRMNTEAFF
D gene: NA; V gene: TRBV30; CDR3 protein: CAWSASTPEAFF
D gene: NA; V gene: TRBV19; CDR3 protein: CASSIWTALPSPLHF
D gene: NA; V gene: TRBV19; CDR3 protein: CASSYWGGNTEAFF
D gene: NA; V gene: TRBV2; CDR3 protein: CASSEGGSYEQYF
D gene: NA; V gene: TRBV27; CDR3 protein: CASSLSDNSPLHF
D gene: NA; V gene: TRBV19; CDR3 protein: CASSTIGTGPEAFF